The 2 T cell receptor beta chains in this list originate from one sample, sequenced in a study of Ad26.COV2.S vaccination and SARS-CoV-2 variants. Libraries were prepared by immunoSEQ multiplex PCR; TCRdb keeps only in-frame clonotypes and omits some of them. This sample has roughly 700,000 clones; about 90% occur once, and the top ten carry nearly 1.5%. The treatment is: 19 received Ad26.COV2.S at low or high dose, single or two shots; several received placebo; per-sample allocation not given. The investigators took samples on day 63 after the first vaccine or placebo injection. Sequenced here: peripheral blood, sampled in a trial of Ad26.COV2.S vaccine versus placebo. Receptors originate from a person aged 18-60 years who received the Ad26.COV2.S COVID-19 vaccine or a placebo.

The V call is TRBV27, the J call TRBJ1-4; perhaps TRBD1 as D (5 bases). There are 15 residues in the CDR3. The germline V gene has CDR1 MNHEY and CDR2 SMNVEV (reference sequence). Trimming left V 2 bases short and J 4 bases short, with 11 bases between. The CDR3 loop reads CASSLRGRVNEKLFF. The CDR3 coding sequence is TGTGCCAGCAGTTTACGGGGCAGGGTTAATGAAAAACTGTTTTTT.

This chain joins TRBV6-2 or TRBV6-3 and TRBJ2-7; TRBD1 matches 10 bases. Germline CDR1 MNHEY, CDR2 SVGEGT. CDR3 length: 15 residues. The J segment lost 6 bases and the V segment lost 0 bases, leaving 5 bases of the junction unmatched. The CDR3 DNA reads TGTGCCAGCAGTTACTCCGGGACAGGGGCTTCCGAGCAGTACTTC. It is translated as CASSYSGTGASEQYF.